This T cell receptor (beta chain) was identified during a study of blood T cell repertoires in COVID-19. Whole-study context: Some COVID-19 samples were acute and others convalescent; all came from the United States, Italy and Spain.

The CDR3 extends over 17 amino acids. V dropped 3 bases and J dropped 2; count of bases not matched to a gene: 8. Germline CDR1 reads KGHDR; CDR2 reads SFDVKD. Per the study methods: Amplification with reference gene primers provided the estimates of nucleated cell counts. This table comes from immunoSEQ multiplex PCR, and its TCRdb copy is limited to in-frame clones, with some not included. The DNA was the basis for D and trimming; V, J and clone size are from that table. Found here are about 190,000 clones, around 89% of them singletons; the top ten hold roughly 0.6%. The sequence was obtained from a man aged 45 to 65 with acute or convalescent COVID-19. J is TRBJ2-1 and V is TRBV24-1; TRBD2 agrees at 8 bases. Specimen: peripheral blood. In nucleotides, the CDR3 is TGTGCCACCAGTGATAGGGGTAGCGGGATCACCTACAATGAGCAGTTCTTC. This sequence encodes CATSDRGSGITYNEQFF.